The 31 T cell receptor beta chains in this list originate from one sample, sequenced in a study of T-cell reconstitution after alpha-beta-depleted transplantation in children. The authors prepared the TCRbeta library with unique molecular identifiers. TCRdb reprocessed the PCR reads via MiXCR and lists one record per CDR3 protein. This sample carries about 420,000 distinct CDR3 sequences, around 15% of them seen once, and the ten largest clones take 25% to 30%. Specimen: PBMCs, mostly from graft donor cells, collected 360 days after TCRalphabeta/CD19-depleted stem cell transplant. These receptors came from a boy under two years old who had a stem cell transplant for Wiskott-Aldrich syndrome, so the T cells may come from the graft donor.

The table lists this clonotype with a few counts. The CDR3 DNA is TGTGCCAGTAGTATGTTAAGGAAAAACATTCAGTACTTC. This sequence encodes CASSMLRKNIQYF. V gene TRBV19 combines with J gene TRBJ2-4; D not certain. The CDR3 is 13 amino acids. Between the trimmed V and J ends, which lost 3 bases and 4 bases, there was a span of 7 bases. Per germline, CDR1 LNHDA and CDR2 SQIVND (reference sequence). Combining the CDR3 with reference TRBV19 and TRBJ2-4 gives the whole variable domain DGGITQSPKYLFRKEGQNVTLSCEQNLNHDAMYWYRQDPGQGLRLIYYSQIVNDFQKGDIAEGYSVSREKKESFPLTVTSAQKNPTAFYLCASSMLRKNIQYFGAGTRLSVL.

In this sample, this clonotype turned up a few times. The chain uses TRBV11-2 and TRBJ2-7; D remains unclear. Germline CDR1 is SGHAT and CDR2 is FQNNGV. V lost 0 bases and J lost 5, with 5 bases in between. The CDR3 sequence is 12 residues long. The CDR3 DNA sequence: TGTGCCAGCAGCTTAGATAGCAACGAGCAGTACTTC. Protein: CASSLDSNEQYF.

V is TRBV3-1 and J is TRBJ1-5; D might be TRBD1 (6 bases). The CDR3 covers 14 residues. With 4 bases removed from V and 9 bases from J, the gap between germline ends came to 16 bases. Germline CDR1 LGHDT, CDR2 YNNKEL (reference sequence). The CDR3 loop reads CASSRDMGYGPQHF. The CDR3 DNA follows: TGTGCCAGCAGCCGGGACATGGGATATGGGCCCCAGCATTTT.

The genes are TRBV7-9 and TRBJ2-7, with 8 positions matching TRBD1. The CDR3 has 15 residues. Losses at the gene ends were 5 bases for V and 2 bases for J; bases not matched to a gene: 8. Germline-derived CDR1 and CDR2 are SEHNR and FQNEAQ (reference sequence). CDR3 DNA: TGTGCCAGCAGCCCGGACAGGGCCTCTACCTACGAGCAGTACTTC. It translates to CASSPDRASTYEQYF.

This clonotype came up a few times. CDR3 sequence (DNA): TGTGCCAGCTTCGGCGGGGCCCTAGAGACCCAGTACTTC. This gives the protein CASFGGALETQYF. V gene TRBV2 combines with J gene TRBJ2-5; D is perhaps TRBD2 (6 bases). CDR3 length: 13 residues. Trimming removed 8 bases from V and 4 bases from J, with 14 bases in between. Germline lookup yields CDR1 SNHLY and CDR2 FYNNEI.

This clonotype was found a few times. The V call is TRBV7-9, the J call TRBJ2-3, with a weak D call TRBD1 (6 bases). The CDR3 is 15 amino acids. Between the trimmed V and J ends, which lost 5 bases and 2 bases, there was a span of 14 bases. Germline values: CDR1 SEHNR, CDR2 FQNEAQ (reference sequence). As DNA, the CDR3 is TGTGCCAGCAGCAGAGGGGGTCCCCCCACAGATACGCAGTATTTT. Protein product: CASSRGGPPTDTQYF.

This clonotype was observed a handful of times. The rearrangement uses TRBV7-9 and TRBJ1-2, with D unclear. Germline CDR1 SEHNR, CDR2 FQNEAQ (reference sequence). The CDR3 has 15 residues. Trimming took 1 base from V and 0 from J, leaving 9 bases between them. CDR3 sequence (DNA): TGTGCCAGCAGCTTAGACGGAGCCTCTAACTATGGCTACACCTTC. It specifies CASSLDGASNYGYTF.

This clonotype was counted between two and nine times. This rearrangement joins TRBV10-3 to TRBJ1-2, with TRBD1 matching 10 bases. Germline V lookup: CDR1 ENHRY, CDR2 SYGVKD. V gave up 9 bases and J gave up 6 bases; unmatched junction bases: 7. CDR3 length equals 13 residues. The CDR3 DNA sequence: TGTGCCATACGGACAGGGGGAAGTAATGGCTACACCTTC. Its protein product is CAIRTGGSNGYTF.

This chain links TRBV29-1 with TRBJ2-1; D ambiguous. The CDR3 covers 14 residues. Germline V gene data show CDR1 as SQVTM and CDR2 as ANQGSEA. V dropped 0 bases and J dropped 2 bases, with 8 bases sitting between them. CDR3 in amino acids: CSVEDGRTYNEQFF. Written as DNA, the CDR3 is TGCAGCGTTGAAGATGGACGGACCTACAATGAGCAGTTCTTC.

This clonotype has just a few counts. The chain employs TRBV29-1 and TRBJ2-3, with D possibly being TRBD1 or TRBD2 (5 bases each). Germline values: CDR1 SQVTM, CDR2 ANQGSEA. V lost 1 base and J 3 bases, leaving 11 bases between the germline ends. The CDR3 runs to 14 residues. The CDR3 nucleotides are TGCAGCGTTGAAGTCTGGGACCGGACAGATACGCAGTATTTT. Translated: CSVEVWDRTDTQYF.

The CDR3 reads CASSLGQGAVAKNIQYF. DNA of the CDR3: TGTGCCAGCAGCTTAGGGCAGGGAGCTGTCGCCAAAAACATTCAGTACTTC. The gene calls are TRBV7-9 and TRBJ2-4; D possibly uses TRBD1 or TRBD2 (5 bases each). Germline CDR1 SEHNR, CDR2 FQNEAQ (reference sequence). Trimming cost V 1 base and J 1 base, with 14 bases left between them. The CDR3 runs to 17 residues.

This clonotype was seen more than once but under ten times. The gene calls are TRBV4-1 and TRBJ2-5; the D is unclear. V was pared by 3 bases and J by 2 bases, with 16 bases between. Germline loops: CDR1 MGHRA, CDR2 YSYEKL. The CDR3 has 16 residues. The CDR3 sequence: CASSQGNGRLQETQYF. The DNA of the CDR3 is TGCGCCAGCAGCCAGGGAAATGGGCGGTTACAAGAGACCCAGTACTTC.

The genes are TRBV4-3 and TRBJ2-2; 9 bases map to TRBD2. The germline CDR1 and CDR2 sequences are LGHNA and YSLEER. The trim removed 1 base at V and 9 bases at J, leaving 12 bases unmatched. There are 17 residues in the CDR3. The CDR3 here is CASSQARGTSRTRELFF. CDR3 DNA sequence: TGCGCCAGCAGCCAAGCGCGGGGGACTAGCCGAACCAGGGAGCTGTTTTTT.

The table lists this clonotype with a few counts. V and J are TRBV7-8 and TRBJ2-2; D might be TRBD1 (6 bases). Germline CDR1 and CDR2: SGHVS and FQNEAQ. The CDR3 has 14 amino acids. V lost 3 bases and J lost 6, with 11 bases in between. The CDR3 spells CASSFLAGAGELFF. The DNA for the CDR3 is TGTGCCAGCAGCTTTTTAGCAGGGGCCGGGGAGCTGTTTTTT.

This clonotype was seen a few times. This sequence joins TRBV20-1 and TRBJ1-1; D is undetermined. The V end was cut by 1 base, the J end by 4 bases, with 10 bases between. From germline, CDR1 is DFQATT and CDR2 SNEGSKA (reference sequence). This CDR3 has 13 amino acids. The CDR3 sequence: CSARGGTVTEAFF. CDR3 DNA sequence: TGCAGTGCTAGAGGCGGCACGGTCACTGAAGCTTTCTTT.

The chain couples TRBV7-2 to TRBJ2-1; D remains unclear. Per germline, CDR1 SGHTA and CDR2 FQGNSA. The CDR3 runs 12 residues. The V gene lost 5 bases and the J gene lost 8 bases, with 10 bases spanning the gap. DNA for the CDR3: TGTGCCAGCAGCGTAGAAAGGGATGAGCAGTTCTTC. Encoded protein: CASSVERDEQFF.

This rearrangement joins TRBV15 to TRBJ2-7; 8 bases are shared with TRBD2. V lost 5 bases, J lost 3 bases, and 9 bases stayed unmatched. Germline assignment: CDR1 LNHNV and CDR2 YYDKDF (reference sequence). This CDR3 has 15 residues. CDR3 coding DNA: TGTGCCACCAGCGAAGCGGGACTAGAGCACTACGAGCAGTACTTC. As protein: CATSEAGLEHYEQYF.

The chain recombines TRBV6-1 with TRBJ2-4; D possibly uses TRBD1 or TRBD2 (5 bases each). The length of the CDR3 is 13 residues. V lost 6 bases, J lost 4 bases, and 10 bases lay in between. Germline V gives CDR1 MNHNS, CDR2 SASEGT. CDR3 in amino acids: CASSRDLKNIQYF. CDR3 nucleotide sequence: TGTGCCAGCAGCCGGGACCTTAAAAACATTCAGTACTTC.

J is TRBJ2-2 and V is TRBV6-5; unclear D gene. The CDR3 is 18 residues long. The germline V gene has CDR1 MNHEY and CDR2 SVGAGI. V shed 2 bases and J shed 4 bases, with 20 bases lying between them. CDR3 loop: CASSYAQLLGVPTGELFF. The CDR3 DNA reads TGTGCCAGCAGTTACGCGCAACTCCTGGGCGTTCCCACCGGGGAGCTGTTTTTT.

V and J are TRBV11-2 and TRBJ2-2; D is undetermined. V lost 5 bases, J lost 7 bases, and 5 bases lay in between. The CDR3 extends over 11 amino acids. Germline loops: CDR1 SGHAT, CDR2 FQNNGV. CDR3 loop: CASSGRGELFF. The CDR3 region has the DNA TGTGCCAGCAGCGGCCGCGGGGAGCTGTTTTTT.

The chain joins TRBV7-9 to TRBJ2-3; D is unresolved. The germline gives CDR1 SEHNR, CDR2 FQNEAQ (reference sequence). Trimming stripped 5 bases from V and 0 bases from J, with 15 bases between. The CDR3 length is 16 residues. Here the CDR3 reads CASSALRALSTDTQYF. DNA of the CDR3: TGTGCCAGCAGCGCACTCCGGGCCCTAAGCACAGATACGCAGTATTTT.

A few counts support this clonotype. This chain links TRBV19 with TRBJ2-3, with 7 bases lining up with TRBD2. Per the germline V gene, CDR1 is LNHDA and CDR2 is SQIVND (reference sequence). The CDR3 runs 14 residues. V dropped 6 bases and J dropped 2; count of bases not matched to a gene: 5. The CDR3 nucleotides read TGTGCCAGTAGGAGCGGGATCTTCACAGATACGCAGTATTTT. As protein: CASRSGIFTDTQYF. Full variable domain (rest looked up from reference TRBV19 and TRBJ2-3): DGGITQSPKYLFRKEGQNVTLSCEQNLNHDAMYWYRQDPGQGLRLIYYSQIVNDFQKGDIAEGYSVSREKKESFPLTVTSAQKNPTAFYLCASRSGIFTDTQYFGPGTRLTVL.

V and J are TRBV7-6 and TRBJ1-5, with D hard to call. The germline V gene encodes CDR1 SGHVS and CDR2 FNYEAQ. The V end was cut by 2 bases, the J end by 4 bases, with 24 bases between. The CDR3 totals 19 residues. The CDR3 here is CASSLRPPQLLAANQPQHF. CDR3 DNA sequence: TGTGCCAGCAGCTTAAGACCTCCTCAACTCCTCGCCGCTAATCAGCCCCAGCATTTT.

The chain uses TRBV12-3 or TRBV12-4 and TRBJ2-5, with TRBD1 matching 9 bases. V was pared by 2 bases and J by 2 bases, with 6 bases of the junction left unmatched. The CDR3 extends over 16 amino acids. The CDR3 is CASSLFPGTGQETQYF. The CDR3 DNA reads as TGTGCCAGCAGTTTATTTCCGGGGACAGGGCAAGAGACCCAGTACTTC.

There are a few counts of this clonotype. The CDR3 nucleotides are TGTGCCAGCAGTACACCGACAGGGGCACTATACGAGCAGTACTTC. Translation gives CASSTPTGALYEQYF. This chain joins TRBV6-1 and TRBJ2-7, with TRBD1 matching over 8 bases. The CDR3 length is 15 residues. The J segment lost 4 bases and the V segment lost 5 bases, leaving 10 bases of the junction unmatched. Germline lookup yields CDR1 MNHNS and CDR2 SASEGT.

The chain joins TRBV24-1 to TRBJ2-1, with D hard to call. V was cut by 5 bases and J by 10 bases, with 11 bases left in between. CDR1 and CDR2 from the germline V gene are KGHDR and SFDVKD. This CDR3 is 12 amino acids long. The CDR3 DNA follows: TGTGCCACCAGTGTGGAGATTACAGAGCAGTTCTTC. Its protein is CATSVEITEQFF.

This sequence joins TRBV5-1 and TRBJ2-7, with D tentatively TRBD1 (5 bases). Germline-derived CDR1 and CDR2 are SGHRS and YFSETQ. V lost 2 bases to trimming and J lost 4 bases, with 16 bases between them. The CDR3 is 15 amino acids. CDR3 bases: TGCGCCAGCAGCTTTCAGGGCCAAGTCCTTTACGAGCAGTACTTC. Translated: CASSFQGQVLYEQYF.

At least ten counts were recorded for this clonotype. The J gene is TRBJ2-5, the V gene TRBV7-7; a weak D match, TRBD2 (5 bases). The CDR3 totals 13 residues. Germline V gene lookup returns CDR1 SSHAT and CDR2 FNYEAQ (reference sequence). V lost 5 bases, J lost 5 bases, and 12 bases lay in between. The CDR3 nucleotides are TGTGCCAGCAGCCTTACTAGGCTGGAGACCCAGTACTTC. Encoded protein: CASSLTRLETQYF.

This clonotype was recorded a few times. CDR3 nucleotides: TGTGCCACCGCGGACAACGGGGGCAATCAGCCCCAGCATTTT. The encoded protein is CATADNGGNQPQHF. This chain connects TRBV24-1 to TRBJ1-5; perhaps TRBD1 as D (5 bases). The germline gives CDR1 KGHDR, CDR2 SFDVKD. V lost 9 bases and J lost 2, with 13 bases in between. The CDR3 runs to 14 residues.

This clonotype was seen only a few times. V and J are TRBV6-2 or TRBV6-3 and TRBJ2-2; the D gene is possibly TRBD1 (6 bases). The germline CDR1 and CDR2 sequences are MNHEY and SVGEGT. V was shortened by 5 bases and J by 2 bases, with 15 bases between the two germline ends. There are 16 residues in the CDR3. CDR3 amino acids: CASSRMGARNTGELFF. The CDR3 DNA reads as TGTGCCAGCAGTAGAATGGGGGCGAGAAACACCGGGGAGCTGTTTTTT.

This clonotype was picked up a small number of times. The V and J genes are TRBV6-1 and TRBJ1-2, with 12 positions matching TRBD1. J was trimmed by 2 bases and V by 5 bases; bases with no gene match: 9. Germline CDR1 MNHNS, CDR2 SASEGT. There are 17 residues in the CDR3. The CDR3 region has the DNA TGTGCCAGCAGTCGACGACCGGGACAGGGGGCGAACTATGGCTACACCTTC. Protein: CASSRRPGQGANYGYTF.